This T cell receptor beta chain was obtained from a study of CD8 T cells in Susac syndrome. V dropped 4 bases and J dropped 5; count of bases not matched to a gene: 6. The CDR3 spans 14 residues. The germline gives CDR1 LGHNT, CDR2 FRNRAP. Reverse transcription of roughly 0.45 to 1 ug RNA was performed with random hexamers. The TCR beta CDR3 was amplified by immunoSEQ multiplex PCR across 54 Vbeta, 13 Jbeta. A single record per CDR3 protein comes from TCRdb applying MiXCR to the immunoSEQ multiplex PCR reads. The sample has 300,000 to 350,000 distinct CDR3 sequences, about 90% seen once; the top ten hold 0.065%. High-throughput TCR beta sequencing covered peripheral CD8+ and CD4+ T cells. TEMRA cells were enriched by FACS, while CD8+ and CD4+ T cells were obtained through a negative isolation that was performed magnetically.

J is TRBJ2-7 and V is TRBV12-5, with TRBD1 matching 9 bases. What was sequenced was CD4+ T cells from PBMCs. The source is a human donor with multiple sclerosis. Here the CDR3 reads CASGSGQGKNEQYF. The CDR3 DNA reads TGTGCTAGTGGTTCGGGACAGGGAAAGAACGAGCAGTACTTC.